The T cell receptor (beta chain) under discussion was sequenced for a study of shared clonotypes between healthy human individuals. Study-wide background: For every donor, three CD4 naive, three CD4 memory, two CD8 naive and one CD8 memory plates were used. Study-level points and caveats: A generally larger estimated richness was seen in naive subsets than in memory subsets. The researchers took only blood, and tissue repertoires probably look different.

Details on this clone: Antigen: not known.

The CD4+ fraction was divided into a CD45RA+ naive subset and a CD45RA-negative memory subset. The length of the CDR3 is 15 residues. Trimming took off 3 bases at V and 2 bases at J, with 14 bases between the two ends. Germline loops: CDR1 SGHRS, CDR2 YFSETQ. Assay used: immunoSEQ multiplex PCR; TCRdb lists only in-frame clones, some missing. The sample holds some 2,000,000 clones, approximately 96% seen once. Material for sequencing was naive CD4+ T cells sorted from blood. Subset in this sample: CD45RA+ positively selected. The source of this sequence is a young man in good health. The chain employs TRBV5-1 and TRBJ1-1; D might be TRBD1 (6 bases). CDR3: CASSSGAGINTEAFF. CDR3 DNA: TGCGCCAGCAGCTCGGGGGCGGGTATTAACACTGAAGCTTTCTTT.